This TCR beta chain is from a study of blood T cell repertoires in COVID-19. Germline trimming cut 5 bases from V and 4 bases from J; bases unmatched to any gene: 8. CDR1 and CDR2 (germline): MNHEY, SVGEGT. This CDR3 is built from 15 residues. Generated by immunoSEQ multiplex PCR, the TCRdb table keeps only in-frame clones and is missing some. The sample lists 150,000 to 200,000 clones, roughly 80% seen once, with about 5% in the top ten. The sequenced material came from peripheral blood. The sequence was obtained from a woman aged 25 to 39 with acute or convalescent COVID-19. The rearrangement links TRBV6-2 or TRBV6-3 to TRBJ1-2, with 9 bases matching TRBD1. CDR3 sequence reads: CASSPGQGGFYGYTF. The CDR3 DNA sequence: TGTGCCAGCAGTCCGGGACAGGGAGGATTCTATGGCTACACCTTC.